These T cell receptor beta chains were read from a single sample in a study of cytomegalovirus exposure and HLA in healthy donors. Clones were sequenced by immunoSEQ multiplex PCR, and TCRdb holds only the in-frame ones, with some missing. The sample comprises about 85,000 clones, about 80% of which are singletons, and roughly 25% rests with the top ten. The sample was PBMCs. The source of these receptors is a woman in her forties or fifties in good health and CMV-seropositive. Each CDR3 is given with its conserved first and last residue. Fields, in order: CDR3 protein, CDR3 DNA, D gene, J gene, V gene, clone size. A D gene is named only where the DNA matches it firmly. Size is stated for part of the rows, as once, few or many counts, or as a class when the clone is expanded.

CDR3 protein: CASSIGTLTGETQYF
CDR3 DNA: TGTGCCAGCAGCATCGGGACACTGACAGGAGAGACCCAGTACTTC
D gene: .
J gene: TRBJ2-5
V gene: TRBV5-8
clone size: once

CDR3 protein: CASSWSGGTGYTF
CDR3 DNA: TGTGCCAGCAGTTGGTCAGGGGGCACTGGCTACACCTTC
D gene: TRBD1
J gene: TRBJ1-2
V gene: TRBV27
clone size: .

CDR3 protein: CASSGQAYGYTF
CDR3 DNA: TGTGCCAGCAGTGGACAGGCCTATGGCTACACCTTC
D gene: TRBD1
J gene: TRBJ1-2
V gene: TRBV27
clone size: few

CDR3 protein: CASSGSGTGKYNEQFF
CDR3 DNA: TGCGCCAGCAGTGGATCCGGGACAGGGAAGTATAATGAGCAGTTCTTC
D gene: TRBD1
J gene: TRBJ2-1
V gene: TRBV10-1
clone size: .

CDR3 protein: CAIARNRGSGNTIYF
CDR3 DNA: TGTGCCATCGCTCGGAACAGGGGGAGTGGAAACACCATATATTTT
D gene: TRBD1
J gene: TRBJ1-3
V gene: TRBV10-3
clone size: .

CDR3 protein: CASSPLLAGGDNEQFF
CDR3 DNA: TGTGCCAGCTCACCGCTACTAGCGGGAGGGGATAATGAGCAGTTCTTC
D gene: TRBD2
J gene: TRBJ2-1
V gene: TRBV18
clone size: once

CDR3 protein: CASSRDRDYGYTF
CDR3 DNA: TGTGCCAGCAGCCGGGACAGGGATTATGGCTACACCTTC
D gene: TRBD1
J gene: TRBJ1-2
V gene: TRBV5-6
clone size: once

CDR3 protein: CATMGSGEQETQYF
CDR3 DNA: TGTGCCACCATGGGGAGCGGCGAACAAGAGACCCAGTACTTC
D gene: .
J gene: TRBJ2-5
V gene: TRBV27
clone size: .

CDR3 protein: CASSKETGLETQYF
CDR3 DNA: TGTGCCAGCAGCAAAGAAACAGGGCTGGAGACCCAGTACTTC
D gene: .
J gene: TRBJ2-5
V gene: TRBV21-1
clone size: .

CDR3 protein: CASSAGGSDYGYTF
CDR3 DNA: TGTGCCAGCAGCGCAGGGGGCTCGGACTATGGCTACACCTTC
D gene: TRBD1
J gene: TRBJ1-2
V gene: TRBV7-9
clone size: .

CDR3 protein: CASSSDQGALLGGYTF
CDR3 DNA: TGTGCCAGCAGTAGCGACCAGGGGGCGCTGTTGGGTGGCTACACCTTC
D gene: TRBD1
J gene: TRBJ1-2
V gene: TRBV6-6
clone size: .

CDR3 protein: CASSFPGTANTIYF
CDR3 DNA: TGTGCCAGCAGTTTCCCCGGGACAGCAAACACCATATATTTT
D gene: TRBD1
J gene: TRBJ1-3
V gene: TRBV28
clone size: .

CDR3 protein: CASSPIGGLNTEAFF
CDR3 DNA: TGTGCCAGCAGCCCCATCGGGGGTCTGAACACTGAAGCTTTCTTT
D gene: .
J gene: TRBJ1-1
V gene: TRBV6-5
clone size: .

CDR3 protein: CASSLIGTAPYNEQFF
CDR3 DNA: TGTGCCAGCAGCTTAATAGGGACAGCTCCATACAATGAGCAGTTCTTC
D gene: TRBD1
J gene: TRBJ2-1
V gene: TRBV11-1
clone size: .

CDR3 protein: CASLRRVQETQYF
CDR3 DNA: TGTGCCAGTTTGCGCAGGGTACAAGAGACCCAGTACTTC
D gene: .
J gene: TRBJ2-5
V gene: TRBV18
clone size: .

CDR3 protein: CAISSTGGQPQHF
CDR3 DNA: TGTGCCATCAGTTCAACAGGGGGACAGCCCCAGCATTTT
D gene: TRBD1
J gene: TRBJ1-5
V gene: TRBV10-3
clone size: .

CDR3 protein: CASSRVDTEETQYF
CDR3 DNA: TGTGCCAGCAGCCGAGTTGACACCGAAGAGACCCAGTACTTC
D gene: .
J gene: TRBJ2-5
V gene: TRBV4-2
clone size: .

CDR3 protein: CASSIGGGGGQPQHF
CDR3 DNA: TGTGCCAGTAGTATAGGAGGGGGTGGGGGCCAGCCCCAGCATTTT
D gene: .
J gene: TRBJ1-5
V gene: TRBV19
clone size: .

CDR3 protein: CASSPHIRKNTEAFF
CDR3 DNA: TGTGCCAGCAGCCCCCACATTCGAAAGAACACTGAAGCTTTCTTT
D gene: .
J gene: TRBJ1-1
V gene: TRBV27
clone size: .

CDR3 protein: CASSQVVNTEAFF
CDR3 DNA: TGTGCCAGCAGCCAGGTAGTGAACACTGAAGCTTTCTTT
D gene: .
J gene: TRBJ1-1
V gene: TRBV7-9
clone size: .